This T cell receptor beta chain came from a study of CD8 T cells in Susac syndrome. When the RNA was reverse transcribed, random hexamers were used with an input of roughly 0.5 to 1 ug. TCRdb reprocessed the immunoSEQ multiplex PCR reads with MiXCR, giving one entry per CDR3 protein. The repertoire holds roughly 70,000 distinct CDR3 sequences, just over 95% seen once, with around 0.11% in the top ten. Comments on this clonotype: Germline is not matched at one junction end, which may reflect a read error.

The sequencing sample was made of CD4+ T cells from PBMCs. The sequence was obtained from a human donor with multiple sclerosis.

CDR3 amino acids: CASGLAGEQYF. The CDR3 coding sequence is TGTGCCAGCGGTTTGGCTGGCGAGCAGTACTTC. This chain uses TRBV27 with TRBJ2-7; D gene ambiguous. Germline V lookup: CDR1 MNHEY, CDR2 SMNVEV (reference sequence). The CDR3 spans 11 residues.